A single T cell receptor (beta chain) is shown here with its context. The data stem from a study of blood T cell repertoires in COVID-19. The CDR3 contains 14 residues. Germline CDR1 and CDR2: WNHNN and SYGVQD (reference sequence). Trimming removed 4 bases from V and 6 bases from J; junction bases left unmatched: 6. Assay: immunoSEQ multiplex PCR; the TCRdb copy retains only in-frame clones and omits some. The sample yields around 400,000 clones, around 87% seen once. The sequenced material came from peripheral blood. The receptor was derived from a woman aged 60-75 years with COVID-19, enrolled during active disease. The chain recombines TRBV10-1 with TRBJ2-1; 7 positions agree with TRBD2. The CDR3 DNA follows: TGCGCCAGCAGTGGGGCTAGCGGCGGCAATGAGCAGTTCTTC. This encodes CASSGASGGNEQFF.